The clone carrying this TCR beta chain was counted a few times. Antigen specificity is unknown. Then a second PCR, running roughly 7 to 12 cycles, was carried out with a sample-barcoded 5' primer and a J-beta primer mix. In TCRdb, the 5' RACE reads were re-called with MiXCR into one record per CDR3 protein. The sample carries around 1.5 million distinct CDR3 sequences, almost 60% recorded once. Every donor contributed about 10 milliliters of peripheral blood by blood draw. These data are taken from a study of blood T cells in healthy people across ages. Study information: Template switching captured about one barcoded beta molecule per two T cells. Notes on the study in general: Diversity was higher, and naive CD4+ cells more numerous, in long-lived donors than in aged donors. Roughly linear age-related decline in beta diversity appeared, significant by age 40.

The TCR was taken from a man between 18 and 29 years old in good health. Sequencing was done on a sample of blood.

The CDR3 DNA sequence: TGTGCCAGCAGCCGTCCCGGGGGGAAAGAGACCCAGTACTTC. Translation gives CASSRPGGKETQYF. The V gene is TRBV28, the J gene TRBJ2-5; 7 nucleotides align to TRBD2. CDR3 length equals 14 residues. Germline V gene lookup returns CDR1 MDHEN and CDR2 SYDVKM. With V trimmed by 6 bases and J by 3 bases, 7 bases remained unmatched.